This TCR beta chain was identified during a study of blood T cell repertoires in COVID-19 (dated by TCRdb to 2020 to 2021). Context from the whole study: ImmuneRACE Cohort 3 recovered participants were defined by two consecutive negative NP/OP PCR tests, healthcare professional clearance, or symptom resolution. The collaborator samples originated in the United States, Italy and Spain and spanned the acute and convalescent phases of COVID-19. The prospective study material was composed of cDNA or gDNA derived from T cells, B-cell-depleted T cells, or PBMCs. The dataset comprised deeply sampled blood TCRbeta repertoires from subjects exposed to, actively infected with, or recovered from COVID-19. The repertoires were released in a freely available public database meant as a resource for research on the immune response to SARS-CoV-2. The samples were drawn from two sources: the first 160 participants of the ongoing ImmuneRACE study, and some 1,300 subjects contributed by 6 global collaborators. The sample metadata nearly always contained a de-identified subject ID, COVID-19 status, age in years and sex. Where available, HLA class I and class II types were taken from metadata supplied by the sample provider and were not determined by assay-based typing. The investigation overall reported the following: The amount of clinical and demographic metadata varied by source and participant and was provided uncurated.

The immunoSEQ Assay, a bias-controlled multiplex PCR, was used to amplify TCRbeta CDR3 regions from genomic DNA. On the study's bioinformatics: Nucleated cell counts per sample were estimated from amplification of reference gene primers within the assay. Sequence reads were collapsed and filtered to measure the absolute abundance of every unique TCRbeta CDR3 rearrangement. For each sample, productive Simpson clonality was calculated by taking the square root of Simpson's diversity index across productive rearrangements. TCRdb took this table from immuneACCESS and kept in-frame rearrangements with V and J called. Such tables lack part of the clones; where checked against another copy, unresolved V genes explain under half of the gap, and the rest is unexplained. The V and J calls and clone size come from that table; D and trimming were worked out from the DNA. In this sample the table shows about 230,000 clones, about 86% of which occur a single time. The ten top clones hold 3.1% of the sample.

The CDR3 starts with the cysteine, ends with the phenylalanine, and has 16 residues. The CDR3 DNA has 48 bases and is translated from base 1. The germline V gene encodes CDR1 SGHTA and CDR2 FQGNSA. V is pruned by 1 base and J by 8 bases, leaving 12 bases of the junction without a gene match. Of note for this clone: What antigen it recognizes has not been identified. It has no much larger one-base neighbor in the sample; base qualities were not kept.

Participants in the prospective study were aged about 18 to 95 years, lived in 20 to 25 United States geographic areas, and enrolled through a virtual design. In the prospective study, participants were assigned to cohorts based on the clinical history participants reported in a screening survey and a study questionnaire. Mobile phlebotomists in the prospective study collected whole blood, serum and a nasopharyngeal or oropharyngeal swab from every participant. Prospective study participants could optionally give additional blood draws and questionnaires over an approximately 2-month period. Blood samples from the prospective study were shipped frozen or at room temperature prior to DNA extraction.

The receptor was isolated from a woman between 50 and 59 years old in a cohort exposed to, infected with or recovered from COVID-19 (not recorded which). The sample comprised PBMCs or T cells enriched from blood (not recorded which). Rearrangement joined TRBV7-2 to TRBJ2-3; TRBD2 agrees with 7 junctional bases. The DNA sequence reads TGTGCCAGCAGCTTAGATGGAGCGGGGCCCCCGGGTACGCAGTATTTT. Its translation is CASSLDGAGPPGTQYF.